This entry is about one T cell receptor (beta chain). This CDR3 spans 18 amino acids. CDR1 LNHDA and CDR2 SQIVND come from the germline V gene (reference sequence). V lost 2 bases to trimming and J lost 1 base; unmatched junction nucleotides: 13. Clones were sequenced by immunoSEQ multiplex PCR, and TCRdb holds only the in-frame ones, with some missing. The data show roughly 30,000 clones, over 90% seen once. The data were obtained in a study of blood T cell repertoires in COVID-19. Study summary: Samples representing acute and convalescent COVID-19 were sourced from the United States, Italy and Spain.

Sequenced: peripheral blood. This TCR was sampled from a human donor in a cohort sampled during active COVID-19. The J gene is TRBJ1-1, the V gene TRBV19, with 7 bases identical to TRBD1. The CDR3 sequence: CASSIRFREQGKNTEAFF. CDR3 nucleotides: TGTGCCAGTAGTATACGATTCCGGGAACAGGGGAAGAACACTGAAGCTTTCTTT.